This T cell receptor beta chain was observed in a study of shared clonotypes between healthy human individuals. Study summary: Per donor, three plates held CD4 naive cells, three held CD4 memory, two held CD8 naive and one held CD8 memory.

Looked up from germline, CDR1 is ENHRY and CDR2 is SYGVKD. The CDR3 consists of 15 residues. The V end was cut by 2 bases, the J end by 6 bases, with 14 bases between. Findings of the study overall: Though the depth was large, rarefaction showed that sorted-subset sequencing was incomplete.

Assay used: immunoSEQ multiplex PCR; TCRdb lists only in-frame clones, some missing. The table has around 1 million clones, 70% to 85% seen once. Note on this clone: Its antigen is currently unknown.

The chain carries TRBV10-3 and TRBJ1-5, with D unclear. The source of this sequence is a young man in good health. Material for sequencing was memory CD4+ T cells sorted from blood. Subset meaning: CD45RA-negative fraction. CDR3 bases: TGTGCCATCAGTGAGAACGAAGGTAAGGGTCAGCCCCAGCATTTT. This encodes CAISENEGKGQPQHF.